These 22 T cell receptor beta chains were sequenced from one sample in a study of blood T cells in healthy people across ages. The use of a sample-barcoded 5' primer and a J-beta primer mix characterized a second PCR of about 6 to 11 cycles. TCRdb independently ran MiXCR on the 5' RACE reads; one entry per CDR3 protein. The table lists about 750,000 distinct CDR3 sequences, roughly 50% of them singletons. Sequenced sample: blood. Source of these receptors: a man older than 75 in good health.

The table lists this clonotype with a few counts. This chain links TRBV27 with TRBJ1-1; D may be TRBD1 (5 bases). CDR1 is MNHEY and CDR2 is SMNVEV in the germline V gene (reference sequence). The V gene lost 5 bases and the J gene lost 4 bases, with 17 bases spanning the gap. There are 15 residues in the CDR3. The CDR3 DNA reads TGTGCCAGCAGTCCGAGACAGCCTGAGGTCACTGAAGCTTTCTTT. It translates to CASSPRQPEVTEAFF.

This chain uses TRBV5-1 with TRBJ2-6, with D unclear. This CDR3 has 14 residues. Germline lookup yields CDR1 SGHRS and CDR2 YFSETQ. V lost 5 bases and J lost 0, with 6 bases in between. CDR3 loop: CASRPFSGANVLTF. The CDR3 nucleotides read TGCGCCAGCAGACCCTTCTCTGGGGCCAACGTCCTGACTTTC.

The chain recombines TRBV6-2 or TRBV6-3 with TRBJ2-7, with a possible D match to TRBD1 (5 bases). The ends were cut back, 0 bases at V and 0 bases at J, with 6 bases in the middle. The length of the CDR3 is 14 residues. Germline V gives CDR1 MNHEY, CDR2 SVGEGT. The CDR3 nucleotides read TGTGCCAGCAGTTACTCGGACAACTCCTACGAGCAGTACTTC. The encoded protein is CASSYSDNSYEQYF.

The chain uses TRBV6-2 or TRBV6-3 and TRBJ2-2, with 11 nucleotides matching TRBD1. The CDR3 loop spans 19 amino acids. With V trimmed by 5 bases and J by 2 bases, 13 bases remained unmatched. Germline V gene lookup returns CDR1 MNHEY and CDR2 SVGEGT. In nucleotides, the CDR3 is TGTGCCAGCAGTCCCCGGTTGGGACAGGGGGTAGGCAACACCGGGGAGCTGTTTTTT. It encodes CASSPRLGQGVGNTGELFF.

This chain connects TRBV6-6 to TRBJ2-5; weak D call: TRBD1 (5 bases). TRBJ2-7 explains the end of the DNA better; the J call may be wrong. From germline, CDR1 is MNHNY and CDR2 SVGAGI (reference sequence). The CDR3 is 13 residues long. The CDR3 sequence is CASSAREGNEQYF. The DNA for the CDR3 is TGTGCCAGCAGCGCCAGGGAAGGGAACGAGCAGTACTTC.

As to this clonotype: Just one base apart from a much larger clone, this may be a read error. The rearrangement uses TRBV29-1 and TRBJ2-1, with TRBD1 identical over 8 bases. V dropped 4 bases and J dropped 10; count of bases not matched to a gene: 9. Germline-derived CDR1 and CDR2 are SQVTM and ANQGSEA. The CDR3 extends over 13 amino acids. Here the CDR3 reads CSVALDRVREQFF. In nucleotides, the CDR3 is TGCAGCGTTGCTCTGGACAGGGTTCGCGAGCAGTTCTTC.

This chain uses TRBV29-1 with TRBJ2-1, with a tentative D call TRBD1 (6 bases). The J call is in doubt because the DNA end fits TRBJ2-7 better. The length of the CDR3 is 14 residues. Germline V CDR1 and CDR2: SQVTM, ANQGSEA. The CDR3 spells CSVAGVSSYNEQYF. The CDR3, as DNA: TGCAGCGTTGCAGGGGTTAGCTCCTACAATGAGCAGTACTTC.

The chain couples TRBV20-1 to TRBJ2-1, with TRBD2 matching over 7 bases. The CDR3 totals 13 residues. The V segment lost 3 bases and the J segment 6 bases; nucleotides outside the gene matches: 5. Germline CDR1 is DFQATT and CDR2 is SNEGSKA (reference sequence). CDR3 protein: CSARSRTSNEQFF. The CDR3 DNA is TGCAGTGCTAGGAGTAGGACTAGCAATGAGCAGTTCTTC.

The chain carries TRBV20-1 and TRBJ1-2, with TRBD1 matching 10 bases. The trim removed 2 bases at V and 6 bases at J, leaving 9 bases unmatched. This CDR3 comprises 15 residues. CDR1 is DFQATT, CDR2 SNEGSKA, per germline (reference sequence). The CDR3 sequence is CSARLGDRGNNGYTF. The CDR3 region has the DNA TGCAGTGCTAGACTGGGGGACAGGGGCAATAATGGCTACACCTTC.

This rearrangement joins TRBV4-2 to TRBJ1-2; 12 nucleotides match TRBD1. This CDR3 is built from 17 residues. Trimming removed 0 bases from V and 7 bases from J; junction bases left unmatched: 9. From germline, CDR1 is LGHNA and CDR2 YNFKEQ. The CDR3 loop is CASSQDGTGGAAGGYTF. DNA for the CDR3: TGTGCCAGCAGCCAAGATGGGACAGGGGGCGCGGCGGGTGGCTACACCTTC.

This clonotype was counted between two and nine times. The chain uses TRBV29-1 and TRBJ2-3; no clear D gene. V was cut by 4 bases and J by 3 bases, with 8 bases left in between. CDR1 is SQVTM and CDR2 is ANQGSEA in the germline V gene. This CDR3 has 12 amino acids. CDR3 in DNA: TGCAGCGTTGTTGAGAGAACAGATACGCAGTATTTT. Translation gives CSVVERTDTQYF.

The rearrangement joins TRBV20-1 to TRBJ2-4; the D call may be TRBD1 or TRBD2 (6 bases each). TRBJ2-7 matches the DNA end more closely, so the J call is doubtful. The length of the CDR3 is 14 residues. CDR1 is DFQATT, CDR2 SNEGSKA, per germline (reference sequence). CDR3 bases: TGCAGTGCTAACCGGGACTCCAGGGGAGACGAGCAGTACTTC. Translating it yields CSANRDSRGDEQYF.

The V call is TRBV20-1, the J call TRBJ2-6; 12 nucleotides agree with TRBD1. CDR3 size: 16 residues. V dropped 6 bases and J dropped 3; count of bases not matched to a gene: 6. Germline CDR1 and CDR2: DFQATT and SNEGSKA (reference sequence). CDR3 nucleotides: TGCAGTGCCCCGGGACAGGGGGCAGGTGGGGCCAACGTCCTGACTTTC. Translated, it gives CSAPGQGAGGANVLTF.

The chain employs TRBV12-3 or TRBV12-4 and TRBJ2-1; weak D call: TRBD2 (6 bases). The V and J ends lost 6 bases and 0 bases respectively, with 12 bases between them. The CDR3 runs to 15 residues. In nucleotides, the CDR3 is TGTGCCAGCAGCTGGACCGGGAGCTCCTACAATGAGCAGTTCTTC. This encodes CASSWTGSSYNEQFF.

This chain joins TRBV29-1 and TRBJ1-1, with no clear D. CDR3 length: 12 amino acids. V was clipped by 3 bases and J by 5 bases, with 10 bases between them. In germline, CDR1 is SQVTM, CDR2 ANQGSEA. Here the CDR3 DNA reads TGCAGCGTTGATTTAGAGTTGACTGAAGCTTTCTTT. It codes for CSVDLELTEAFF.

The chain recombines TRBV29-1 with TRBJ2-7; TRBD1 agrees at 7 bases. Near its end, the DNA agrees better with TRBJ2-5, so the J call may be wrong. Germline V CDR1 and CDR2: SQVTM, ANQGSEA. This CDR3 contains 12 residues. This CDR3 is CGALGQQETQYF. In DNA, the CDR3 is TGCGGCGCGTTGGGACAGCAAGAGACCCAGTACTTC.

CDR3 DNA sequence: TGTGCCAGCATCCCTCCTAATTACAATGAGCAGTACTTC. The encoded protein is CASIPPNYNEQYF. This sequence joins TRBV11-2 and TRBJ2-1; D remains unclear. The assigned J gene may be wrong: the sequence end matches TRBJ2-7 better. Germline V gene sequence: CDR1 SGHAT, CDR2 FQNNGV. CDR3 size: 13 residues.

V usage is TRBV14 and J usage is TRBJ2-1; 10 bases line up with TRBD2. The germline gives CDR1 SGHDN, CDR2 FVKESK. This CDR3 has 16 amino acids. The V and J ends lost 8 bases and 0 bases, in that order; junction bases with no gene match: 7. DNA for the CDR3: TGTGCCAGCCGGGGCACTAGCGGGGACTCCTACAATGAGCAGTTCTTC. This sequence encodes CASRGTSGDSYNEQFF.

This clonotype came up many times. At one end, the junction sequence differs from germline, possibly due to a read error. The chain is built from TRBV5-1 and TRBJ2-7; D gene uncertain. The CDR3 is made up of 12 amino acids. Germline lookup yields CDR1 SGHRS and CDR2 YFSETQ. The CDR3 reads CASSLGRDEQYF. CDR3 DNA: TGTGCCAGCAGCTTAGGGCGTGACGAGCAGTACTTC.

The rearrangement uses TRBV5-1 and TRBJ2-7; 8 bases are shared with TRBD2. The CDR3 is made up of 15 amino acids. Losses at the gene ends were 7 bases for V and 5 bases for J; bases not matched to a gene: 14. Germline V lookup: CDR1 SGHRS, CDR2 YFSETQ. The CDR3: CASSFPGTSLHEQYF. As DNA, the CDR3 is TGCGCCAGCTCCTTCCCCGGGACTAGTCTACACGAGCAGTACTTC. The whole variable domain, remainder taken from reference TRBV5-1 and TRBJ2-7, is KAGVTQTPRYLIKTRGQQVTLSCSPISGHRSVSWYQQTPGQGLQFLFEYFSETQRNKGNFPGRFSGRQFSNSRSEMNVSTLELGDSALYLCASSFPGTSLHEQYFGPGTRLTVT.

J is TRBJ2-5 and V is TRBV2; possible D gene TRBD1, 6 bases. Germline V gene lookup returns CDR1 SNHLY and CDR2 FYNNEI. Trimming removed 5 bases from V and 5 bases from J, with 18 bases in between. The CDR3 contains 15 residues. CDR3 coding DNA: TGTGCCAGCAGTCTACAGGGACCAGTGGGGGAGACCCAGTACTTC. It yields the protein CASSLQGPVGETQYF. Variable domain in full (rest from reference TRBV2 and TRBJ2-5): EPEVTQTPSHQVTQMGQEVILRCVPISNHLYFYWYRQILGQKVEFLVSFYNNEISEKSEIFDDQFSVERPDGSNFTLKIRSTKLEDSAMYFCASSLQGPVGETQYFGPGTRLLVL.

The chain has TRBV27 and TRBJ1-4; possibly TRBD1 for D (6 bases). With 6 bases removed from V and 8 bases from J, the gap between germline ends came to 13 bases. The CDR3 is 13 residues long. The germline V gene has CDR1 MNHEY and CDR2 SMNVEV (reference sequence). CDR3 DNA: TGTGCCAGCAGAGGGGGGATAAAGGAAAAACTGTTTTTT. Its protein is CASRGGIKEKLFF.